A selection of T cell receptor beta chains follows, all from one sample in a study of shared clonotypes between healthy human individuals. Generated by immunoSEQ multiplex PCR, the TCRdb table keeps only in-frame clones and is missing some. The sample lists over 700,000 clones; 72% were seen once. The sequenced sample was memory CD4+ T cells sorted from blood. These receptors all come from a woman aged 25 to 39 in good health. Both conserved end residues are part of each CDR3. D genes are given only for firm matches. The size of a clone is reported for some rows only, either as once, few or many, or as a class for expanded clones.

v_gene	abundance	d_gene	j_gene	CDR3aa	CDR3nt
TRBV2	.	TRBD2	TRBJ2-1	CASRPTSGETNEQFF	TGTGCCAGCAGGCCAACTAGCGGGGAGACCAATGAGCAGTTCTTC
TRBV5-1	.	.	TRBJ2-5	CASSLRSDRVETQYF	TGCGCCAGCAGCTTGAGATCAGACCGTGTGGAGACCCAGTACTTC
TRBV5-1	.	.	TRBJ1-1	CASHFGEVNTEAFF	TGCGCCAGCCACTTTGGGGAGGTGAACACTGAAGCTTTCTTT
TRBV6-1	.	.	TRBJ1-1	CASSRSAGLGTEAFF	TGTGCCAGCAGTAGAAGCGCGGGGTTAGGCACTGAAGCTTTCTTT
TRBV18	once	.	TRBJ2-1	CASSPAGSSYNEQFF	TGTGCCAGCTCACCAGCGGGAAGCTCCTACAATGAGCAGTTCTTC
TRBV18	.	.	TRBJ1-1	CASSSMNTEAFF	TGTGCCAGCTCGTCAATGAACACTGAAGCTTTCTTT
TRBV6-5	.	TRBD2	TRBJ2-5	CASSYTPTSVGETQYF	TGTGCCAGCAGTTACACCCCGACTAGCGTCGGAGAGACCCAGTACTTC
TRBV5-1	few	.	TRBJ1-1	CASSLNRNTEAFF	TGCGCCAGCAGCTTGAACAGAAACACTGAAGCTTTCTTT
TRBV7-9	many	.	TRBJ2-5	CASSPPFRQVLETQYF	TGTGCCAGCAGCCCCCCATTCCGACAGGTTCTAGAGACCCAGTACTTC
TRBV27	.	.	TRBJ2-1	CASRPLGQSISYNEQFF	TGTGCCAGCAGACCCTTAGGACAGAGCATCTCCTACAATGAGCAGTTCTTC
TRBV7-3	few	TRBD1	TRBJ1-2	CASSPTAQGAPTNYGYTF	TGTGCCAGCAGCCCTACCGCCCAGGGGGCCCCTACGAACTATGGCTACACCTTC
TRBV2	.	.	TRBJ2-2	CASRVLYTGELFF	TGTGCCAGCAGAGTACTGTACACCGGGGAGCTGTTTTTT
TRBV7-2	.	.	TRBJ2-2	CASSLKAGLSGELFF	TGTGCCAGCAGCTTAAAGGCAGGGCTTTCCGGGGAGCTGTTTTTT
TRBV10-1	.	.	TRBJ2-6	CASSDEPSGANVLTF	TGCGCCAGCAGTGACGAACCCTCTGGGGCCAACGTCCTGACTTTC
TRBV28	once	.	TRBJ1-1	CASRRTGGVNTEAFF	TGTGCCAGCAGACGGACTGGAGGGGTGAACACTGAAGCTTTCTTT
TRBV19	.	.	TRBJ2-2	CASTVIAANTGELFF	TGTGCCAGTACCGTTATAGCGGCGAACACCGGGGAGCTGTTTTTT
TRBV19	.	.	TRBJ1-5	CASSIYEGRFNQPQHF	TGTGCCAGTAGTATTTACGAGGGGCGGTTCAATCAGCCCCAGCATTTT